What follows describes a single T cell receptor beta chain. Its target is unknown. The germline V gene encodes CDR1 ENHRY and CDR2 SYGVKD. The CDR3 sequence is 19 residues long. The V segment lost 3 bases and the J segment 4 bases; nucleotides outside the gene matches: 17. This specimen belongs to a study of T-cell reconstitution after alpha-beta-depleted transplantation in children. Whole-study results and caveats: By one year post-transplant, T-cell counts and diversity largely arose from T cells that were newly produced. From surviving recipient T cells and thymic progenitors came the high day-60 TCRbeta diversity observed in some patients. About two months after transplant, alpha-beta T cells reportedly came from several hundred expanded graft clones.

A library of TCRbeta sequences, prepared with unique molecular identifiers, was generated. MiXCR, applied by TCRdb to the PCR reads, yields one record per CDR3 protein. The table records about 440,000 distinct CDR3 sequences, approximately 41% of them present only once. Sequenced here: PBMCs, sampled before TCRalphabeta/CD19-depleted stem cell transplant. J is TRBJ1-5 and V is TRBV10-3; 8 bases map to TRBD1. This TCR derives from a girl aged 2-9 years with aplastic anemia, due to receive a stem cell transplant. Written as DNA, the CDR3 is TGTGCCATCAGTGACCGGACAGGGAAAGGTTCCGGAGCAAATCAGCCCCAGCATTTT. It yields the protein CAISDRTGKGSGANQPQHF.